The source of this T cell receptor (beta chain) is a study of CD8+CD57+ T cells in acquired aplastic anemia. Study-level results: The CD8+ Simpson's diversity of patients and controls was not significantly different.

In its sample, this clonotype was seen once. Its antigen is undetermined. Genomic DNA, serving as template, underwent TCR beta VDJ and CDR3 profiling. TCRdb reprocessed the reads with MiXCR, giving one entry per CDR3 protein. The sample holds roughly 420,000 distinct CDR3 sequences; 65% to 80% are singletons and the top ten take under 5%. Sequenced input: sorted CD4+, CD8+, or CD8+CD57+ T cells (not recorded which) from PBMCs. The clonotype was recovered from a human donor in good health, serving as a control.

In nucleotides, the CDR3 is TGCAGTGCTAGAGTCGGTCAAGCGGGGCCCTACGAGCAGTACTTC. Amino acids: CSARVGQAGPYEQYF. This chain connects TRBV20-1 to TRBJ2-7; 7 bases line up with TRBD2. CDR1 and CDR2 from the germline V gene are DFQATT and SNEGSKA (reference sequence). The CDR3 is 15 amino acids. V lost 1 base, J lost 2 bases, and 8 bases stayed unmatched.